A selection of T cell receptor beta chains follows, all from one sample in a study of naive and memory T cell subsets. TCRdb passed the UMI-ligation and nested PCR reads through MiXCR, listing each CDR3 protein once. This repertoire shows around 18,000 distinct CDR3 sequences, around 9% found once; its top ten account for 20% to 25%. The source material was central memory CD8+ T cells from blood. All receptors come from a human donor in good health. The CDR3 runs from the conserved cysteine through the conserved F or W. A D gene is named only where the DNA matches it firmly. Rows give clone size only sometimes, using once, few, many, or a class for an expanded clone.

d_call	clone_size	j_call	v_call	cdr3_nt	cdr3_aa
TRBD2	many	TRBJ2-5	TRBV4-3	TGCGCCAGCAGCCATGGGCGGGAGAGAGCAGAGACCCAGTACTTC	CASSHGRERAETQYF
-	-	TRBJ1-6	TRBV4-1	TGCGCCAGCAGCCAAGGACCCCAAAATAATTCACCCCTCCACTTT	CASSQGPQNNSPLHF
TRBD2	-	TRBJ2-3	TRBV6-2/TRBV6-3	TGTGCCAGCAGCCCCGGGAGGATAGCGGGGGTCCTCACAGATACGCAGTATTTT	CASSPGRIAGVLTDTQYF
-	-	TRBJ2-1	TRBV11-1	TGTGCCAGCAGCTCTGCCGGATACAATGAGCAGTTCTTC	CASSSAGYNEQFF
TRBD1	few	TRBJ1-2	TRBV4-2	TGTGCCAGCAGCCGACTCGGGACAGGGGGGACCAAGAATTATGGCTACACCTTC	CASSRLGTGGTKNYGYTF
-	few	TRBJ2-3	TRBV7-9	TGTGCCCTTGGGGTCCAGGGAGAATCAGATACGCAGTATTTT	CALGVQGESDTQYF
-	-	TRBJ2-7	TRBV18	TGTGCCAGCTCACACCTCCCGGGCCCGCCCTACGAGCAGTACTTC	CASSHLPGPPYEQYF
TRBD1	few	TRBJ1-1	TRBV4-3	TGCGCCAGCAGCCAAGATCATCATCGGACAGGTCCCACTGAAGCTTTCTTT	CASSQDHHRTGPTEAFF
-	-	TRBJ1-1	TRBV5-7	TGTGCCAGCGGAGTGGAAAGGGTAGACACTGAAGCTTTCTTT	CASGVERVDTEAFF
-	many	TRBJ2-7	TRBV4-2	TGTGCCAGCAGCCCATCTGTGGACGGGTCCTACGAGCAGTACTTC	CASSPSVDGSYEQYF
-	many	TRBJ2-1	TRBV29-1	TGCAGCGTTGAAAATATTGGCAGGCGTGAGCAGTTCTTC	CSVENIGRREQFF
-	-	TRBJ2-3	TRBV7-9	TGTGCCAGCTTGGAGGCTAGCACAGATACGCAGTATTTT	CASLEASTDTQYF
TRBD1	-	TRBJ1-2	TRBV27	TGTGCCAGCAGTCCCTCCGGGACAGGGGGGACTTATGGCTACACCTTC	CASSPSGTGGTYGYTF
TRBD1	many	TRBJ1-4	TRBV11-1	TGTGCCAGCAGCGAGACAGGGGGGAATGAAAAACTGTTTTTT	CASSETGGNEKLFF
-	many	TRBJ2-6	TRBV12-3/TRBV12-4	TGTGCCAGCAGCCTTTTCTCTGGGGCCAACGTCCTGACTTTC	CASSLFSGANVLTF
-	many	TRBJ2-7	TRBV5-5	TGTGCCAGCAGCTTGGGCTTGGGCACCTACGAGCAGTACTTC	CASSLGLGTYEQYF
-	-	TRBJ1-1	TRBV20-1	TGCAGTGCTAGATCCCCTGAGGGAACTTACATGAACACTGAAGCTTTCTTT	CSARSPEGTYMNTEAFF
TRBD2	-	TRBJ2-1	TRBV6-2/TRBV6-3	TGTGCCAGCGAAGGGGGCAACCGACTAGCGGGATGGAATGAGCAGTTCTTC	CASEGGNRLAGWNEQFF
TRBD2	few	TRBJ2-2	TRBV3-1	TGTGCCAGCAGCCAAGACAGCGGGGGCACCGGGGAGCTGTTTTTT	CASSQDSGGTGELFF